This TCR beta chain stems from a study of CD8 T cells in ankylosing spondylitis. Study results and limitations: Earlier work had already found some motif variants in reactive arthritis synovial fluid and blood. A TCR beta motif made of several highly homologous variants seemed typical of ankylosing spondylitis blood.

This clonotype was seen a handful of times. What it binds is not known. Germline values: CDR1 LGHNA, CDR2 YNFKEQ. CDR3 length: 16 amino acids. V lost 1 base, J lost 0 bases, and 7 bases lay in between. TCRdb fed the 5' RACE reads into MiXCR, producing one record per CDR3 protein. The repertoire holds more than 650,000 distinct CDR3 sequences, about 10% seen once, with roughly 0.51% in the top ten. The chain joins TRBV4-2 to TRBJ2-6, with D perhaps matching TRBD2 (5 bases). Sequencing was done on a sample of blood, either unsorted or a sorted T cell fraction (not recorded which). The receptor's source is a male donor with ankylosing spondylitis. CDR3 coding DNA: TGTGCCAGCAGCCAAGGACGGGACTCTGGGGCCAACGTCCTGACTTTC. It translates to CASSQGRDSGANVLTF.